The rows below give T cell receptor beta chains drawn from one sample of a study of regulatory T cells in long-lasting Graves disease. Each CDR3 protein is one row after TCRdb ran MiXCR on the multiplex PCR reads. The sample records approximately 690,000 distinct CDR3 sequences, roughly 30% being singletons. The specimen was peripheral blood mononuclear cells (PBMCs), collected when the disease was refractory, from a patient treated with antithyroid drugs. Receptor source: a female donor with Graves disease. Both conserved end residues are part of each CDR3. D genes are given only for firm matches. Some rows have no size entry. The others give once, few or many, or a class for an expanded clone.

V gene	clone size	D gene	J gene	CDR3 DNA	CDR3 protein
TRBV6-1	many	-	TRBJ1-5	TGTGCCAGCAGCATAAACAGCGATCAGCCCCAGCATTTT	CASSINSDQPQHF
TRBV20-1	-	-	TRBJ2-5	TGCAGTCCGTCACCCCAAGAGACCCAGTACTTC	CSPSPQETQYF
TRBV13	few	-	TRBJ1-1	TGTGCCAGCAGCTTAGGGACAGCGATTGAAGCTTTCTTT	CASSLGTAIEAFF
TRBV30	-	-	TRBJ2-4	TGTGCCTGGAGTGTGTCTTTAGGGGCTTTAGCCAAAAACATTCAGTACTTC	CAWSVSLGALAKNIQYF
TRBV2	many	TRBD2	TRBJ2-5	TGTGCCAGCAGCCCGGGACTAGCGGGAGTACGGCCCAAAGAGACCCAGTACTTC	CASSPGLAGVRPKETQYF
TRBV7-2	many	-	TRBJ1-2	TGTGCCAGCAGGCCGGGGGGGGGATATGGCTACACCTTC	CASRPGGGYGYTF
TRBV20-1	few	-	TRBJ1-1	TGCAGTGCTAGAGATGTTCTGAGGAACACTGAAGCTTTCTTT	CSARDVLRNTEAFF
TRBV6-1	few	-	TRBJ1-5	TGTGCCAGTAAGAAAGGGGCGAATCAGCCCCAGCATTTT	CASKKGANQPQHF
TRBV11-2	-	-	TRBJ1-4	TGTGCCAGCAGCTTCCGACTCACCCTGGGTGAAGAACTGTTTTTT	CASSFRLTLGEELFF
TRBV4-1	-	TRBD1	TRBJ2-7	TGCGCCAGCAGCCAAGAAACCGGGACAGGGAGGGAGCAGTACTTC	CASSQETGTGREQYF
TRBV15	once	TRBD2	TRBJ2-7	TGTGCCACCAGCTCACCGCGGGAGGCCCTGAGCGACGAGCAGTACTTC	CATSSPREALSDEQYF
TRBV6-2/TRBV6-3	few	-	TRBJ2-5	TGTGCCAGCAGTTACTCGAAGGGGCAGGGAGCGGAGACCCAGTACTTC	CASSYSKGQGAETQYF
TRBV6-1	many	TRBD1	TRBJ1-2	TGTGCCAGCAGTGTTCATCGGGACAGGGGGTTCGACTATGGCTACACCTTC	CASSVHRDRGFDYGYTF
TRBV30	-	-	TRBJ1-2	TGTGCCTGGAGTGTAGGGATAAACTATGGCTACACCTTC	CAWSVGINYGYTF
TRBV28	-	-	TRBJ1-6	TGTGCCAGCAACTTGATGGGAGGGTCACCCCTCCACTTT	CASNLMGGSPLHF
TRBV6-5	few	-	TRBJ1-1	TGTGCCAGCAGTTCTCAGGGTATCGCTGAAGCTTTCTTT	CASSSQGIAEAFF
TRBV6-5	few	TRBD1	TRBJ1-1	TGTGCCAGCAGTTACACCCAGACAGGGATGAACACTGAAGCTTTCTTT	CASSYTQTGMNTEAFF
TRBV5-1	few	-	TRBJ2-2	TGCGCCAGCAGCTTGGGTGCACAAACCGGGGAGCTGTTTTTT	CASSLGAQTGELFF
TRBV19	few	-	TRBJ1-5	TGTGCCAGTAGTAATCCGGGGGCATTGAATCAGCCCCAGCATTTT	CASSNPGALNQPQHF
TRBV7-9	-	TRBD1	TRBJ1-2	TGTGCCAGCAGCTTAGTCGACAGGGTAGGGTATGGCTACACCTTC	CASSLVDRVGYGYTF